A single sample gave rise to the 32 T cell receptor beta chains below, sequenced in a study of blood T cell repertoires in COVID-19. The data were produced by immunoSEQ multiplex PCR, yet TCRdb's version contains in-frame clones alone and is incomplete. The sample holds roughly 120,000 clones, around 85% seen once. The sequenced material came from peripheral blood. Receptors originate from a man in his forties or fifties with acute or convalescent COVID-19.

This sequence joins TRBV5-1 and TRBJ2-7, with 8 bases that match TRBD1. V dropped 1 base and J dropped 4; count of bases not matched to a gene: 7. From germline, CDR1 is SGHRS and CDR2 YFSETQ. The CDR3 has 15 residues. The CDR3 sequence is CASSLLTGESYEQYF. CDR3 sequence (DNA): TGCGCCAGCAGCTTGTTGACAGGGGAATCTTACGAGCAGTACTTC.

V is TRBV5-1 and J is TRBJ2-3; D not certain. The CDR3 runs to 15 residues. Germline-derived CDR1 and CDR2 are SGHRS and YFSETQ. Trimming pared 1 base from V and 1 base from J, leaving 10 bases between. Written as DNA, the CDR3 is TGCGCCAGCAGCTTGACAGACCTTCGCACAGATACGCAGTATTTT. Protein product: CASSLTDLRTDTQYF.

The V and J genes are TRBV5-1 and TRBJ2-3; weak D call: TRBD1 (5 bases). CDR1 is SGHRS, CDR2 YFSETQ, per germline. The ends were cut back, 4 bases at V and 0 bases at J, with 15 bases in the middle. CDR3 length: 16 residues. In DNA, the CDR3 is TGCGCCAGCAGCCCACGACAGTCGTCTAGCACAGATACGCAGTATTTT. Translation gives CASSPRQSSSTDTQYF.

This chain joins TRBV5-4 and TRBJ2-5, with a weak D call TRBD1 (5 bases). This CDR3 is 15 amino acids long. Germline V CDR1 and CDR2: SGHNT, YYREEE (reference sequence). V gave up 5 bases and J gave up 4 bases, with 18 bases separating them. The CDR3 is CASSSPTWGRETQYF. The CDR3 region has the DNA TGTGCCAGCAGTAGTCCCACTTGGGGCAGAGAGACCCAGTACTTC. The full variable domain, with the rest looked up from reference TRBV5-4 and TRBJ2-5, is ETGVTQSPTHLIKTRGQQVTLRCSSQSGHNTVSWYQQALGQGPQFIFQYYREEENGRGNFPPRFSGLQFPNYSSELNVNALELDDSALYLCASSSPTWGRETQYFGPGTRLLVL.

This clone occurred once. V usage is TRBV21-1 and J usage is TRBJ1-4; the listed D gene, TRBD1, was not tested against the DNA. TRBV21-1 is a pseudogene locus. This CDR3 comprises 16 residues. The CDR3 bases are TGTGCCAGCAGCACCCCTGGCCCCACAACTAATGAAAAACTGTTTTTT. It encodes CASSTPGPTTNEKLFF.

J is TRBJ1-4 and V is TRBV7-9; weak D call: TRBD1 (6 bases). Germline V lookup: CDR1 SEHNR, CDR2 FQNEAQ (reference sequence). Trimming cost V 5 bases and J 2 bases, with 15 bases left between them. This CDR3 spans 16 amino acids. The CDR3 spells CASSPLFGQTNEKLFF. As DNA, the CDR3 is TGTGCCAGCAGCCCCCTTTTTGGACAGACTAATGAAAAACTGTTTTTT.

This chain joins TRBV7-8 and TRBJ1-5; D perhaps matches TRBD1 (6 bases). There are 14 residues in the CDR3. The germline V and J ends were trimmed by 5 bases and 3 bases, with 11 bases remaining between them. The germline CDR1 and CDR2 sequences are SGHVS and FQNEAQ. This chain's CDR3 is CASSRDIDNQPQHF. CDR3 nucleotide sequence: TGTGCCAGCAGCCGGGACATTGACAATCAGCCCCAGCATTTT.

To note about this clone: This CDR3 is also generated by other DNA sequences in the sample. The chain carries TRBV3-1 (or the pseudogene TRBV3-2) and TRBJ2-2, with 8 bases identical to TRBD2. Germline CDR1 and CDR2: LGHDT and YNNKEL (reference sequence). The CDR3 contains 17 residues. V shed 1 base and J 7 bases; nucleotides not matched to a gene: 11. CDR3 residues: CASSQVHREGPGGELFF. The CDR3 DNA reads as TGTGCCAGCAGCCAAGTGCACCGGGAGGGTCCGGGCGGGGAGCTGTTTTTT.

V usage is TRBV10-3 and J usage is TRBJ2-1, with 14 bases fitting TRBD2. Trimming at V came to 5 bases and at J to 7 bases, leaving 10 bases not matched to a gene. There are 17 residues in the CDR3. The germline V gene has CDR1 ENHRY and CDR2 SYGVKD. CDR3 sequence: CAISSGTSGSGGNEQFF. The CDR3 DNA is TGTGCCATCAGTTCCGGGACTAGCGGGAGTGGAGGGAATGAGCAGTTCTTC.

The chain links TRBV19 to TRBJ2-1; perhaps TRBD1 as D (7 bases). This CDR3 contains 16 residues. Germline CDR1 and CDR2: LNHDA and SQIVND (reference sequence). Between the trimmed V and J ends, which lost 1 base and 6 bases, there was a span of 16 bases. This CDR3 is CASSIGGGGASNEQFF. In DNA, the CDR3 is TGTGCCAGTAGTATAGGAGGAGGGGGCGCTTCCAATGAGCAGTTCTTC.

This chain uses TRBV9 with TRBJ1-1; the D is unclear. Germline V gene sequence: CDR1 SGDLS, CDR2 YYNGEE. The CDR3 has 15 amino acids. Trimming removed 0 bases at V and 0 bases at J, with 9 bases between. The CDR3 DNA follows: TGTGCCAGCAGCGTAGGAAACGGGGTGAACACTGAAGCTTTCTTT. Its translation is CASSVGNGVNTEAFF.

This rearrangement joins TRBV12-3 or TRBV12-4 to TRBJ2-7; possible D gene TRBD1, 5 bases. CDR3 length: 13 amino acids. V shed 5 bases and J shed 5 bases, with 13 bases lying between them. For the CDR3, the DNA is TGTGCCAGCAGTATATCCCCAGGGAACGAGCAGTACTTC. This encodes CASSISPGNEQYF.

The gene calls are TRBV4-1 and TRBJ2-7, with 9 nucleotides matching TRBD2. The CDR3 has 16 amino acids. The germline CDR1 and CDR2 sequences are MGHRA and YSYEKL. Germline trimming cut 0 bases from V and 0 bases from J; bases unmatched to any gene: 3. CDR3 region: CASSQDLAGNSYEQYF. The CDR3 coding sequence is TGCGCCAGCAGCCAAGATCTAGCGGGGAACTCCTACGAGCAGTACTTC.

This chain links TRBV5-4 with TRBJ1-1, with unresolved D. The CDR3 length is 14 residues. CDR1 is SGHNT, CDR2 YYREEE, per germline (reference sequence). V was cut by 0 bases and J by 6 bases, with 12 bases left in between. For the CDR3, the DNA is TGTGCCAGCAGCTTGGACTGGACTTCGGCTGAAGCTTTCTTT. Its protein product is CASSLDWTSAEAFF.

J is TRBJ2-5 and V is TRBV27, with D maybe TRBD1 (6 bases). The CDR3 has 14 residues. Germline CDR1 and CDR2: MNHEY and SMNVEV (reference sequence). Trimming removed 3 bases at V and 4 bases at J, with 12 bases between. CDR3 protein: CASSFTSGAETQYF. The CDR3 region has the DNA TGTGCCAGCAGTTTTACATCAGGGGCAGAGACCCAGTACTTC.

The table lists this clone with a few counts. The chain combines TRBV9 with TRBJ2-7, with D possibly TRBD2 on 5 matching bases. Trimming took off 2 bases at V and 4 bases at J, with 10 bases between the two ends. Germline lookup yields CDR1 SGDLS and CDR2 YYNGEE. The CDR3 totals 13 residues. In nucleotides, the CDR3 is TGTGCCAGCAGCGTGAATTCGGGGTACGAGCAGTACTTC. Its translation is CASSVNSGYEQYF.

In this sample, this clone turned up a few times. The rearrangement links TRBV18 to TRBJ1-5, with TRBD1 as a possible D gene (6 bases). This CDR3 comprises 13 residues. In germline, CDR1 is KGHSH, CDR2 LQKENI. V shed 3 bases and J shed 11 bases, with 14 bases lying between them. The CDR3 DNA sequence: TGTGCCAGCTCACCCCCGGGACAAGAGTCCCAGCATTTT. Amino acid sequence: CASSPPGQESQHF. The entire variable domain, with the rest obtained from reference TRBV18 and TRBJ1-5, is as follows: NAGVMQNPRHLVRRRGQEARLRCSPMKGHSHVYWYRQLPEEGLKFMVYLQKENIIDESGMPKERFSAEFPKEGPSILRIQQVVRGDSAAYFCASSPPGQESQHFGDGTRLSIL.

This sequence joins TRBV11-2 and TRBJ1-6; no reliable D call. This CDR3 comprises 16 residues. Trimming removed 0 bases from V and 9 bases from J, with 15 bases in between. CDR1 SGHAT and CDR2 FQNNGV come from the germline V gene. The CDR3 nucleotides read TGTGCCAGCAGCTTAGAGGGCTTAGGCACCAGTTCACCCCTCCACTTT. Translation gives CASSLEGLGTSSPLHF. Full variable domain (rest looked up from reference TRBV11-2 and TRBJ1-6): EAGVAQSPRYKIIEKRQSVAFWCNPISGHATLYWYQQILGQGPKLLIQFQNNGVVDDSQLPKDRFSAERLKGVDSTLKIQPAKLEDSAVYLCASSLEGLGTSSPLHFGNGTRLTVT.

The chain uses TRBV13 and TRBJ1-6; 8 nucleotides match TRBD1. Germline loops: CDR1 PRHDT, CDR2 FYEKMQ (reference sequence). V shed 6 bases and J 10 bases; nucleotides not matched to a gene: 8. This CDR3 has 14 residues. CDR3 amino acids: CASRASGGSSPLHF. The CDR3 coding sequence is TGTGCCAGCAGAGCCTCAGGGGGCTCCTCACCCCTCCACTTT.

In DNA form, the CDR3 reads TGTGCCAGCAGCCAGGGACAGGGCGGGAACACTGAAGCTTTCTTT. This translates into CASSQGQGGNTEAFF. The rearrangement joins TRBV7-9 to TRBJ1-1, with 9 nucleotides matching TRBD1. CDR1 and CDR2 (germline): SEHNR, FQNEAQ (reference sequence). V shed 5 bases and J 1 base; nucleotides not matched to a gene: 5. The CDR3 has 15 residues.

V and J are TRBV18 and TRBJ2-5; tentative D call: TRBD2 (6 bases). Germline CDR1 KGHSH, CDR2 LQKENI. The V end lost 6 bases, the J end lost 2 bases, and 16 bases lay between the germline ends. This CDR3 has 15 amino acids. CDR3 nucleotides: TGTGCCAGCTCTCTCGCGACGGGGGATCAAGAGACCCAGTACTTC. Its protein is CASSLATGDQETQYF.

The rearrangement links TRBV5-6 to TRBJ1-4; D remains ambiguous. The CDR3 has 13 amino acids. Germline V lookup: CDR1 SGHDT, CDR2 YYEEEE. Trimming removed 4 bases from V and 5 bases from J, with 9 bases in between. The CDR3 protein is CASSLRRNEKLFF. CDR3 DNA: TGTGCCAGCAGCCTAAGGAGGAATGAAAAACTGTTTTTT.

DNA for the CDR3: TGTGCCAGCTCACCACGGCGGGAAACCGGAAACACCATATATTTT. Its protein product is CASSPRRETGNTIYF. J is TRBJ1-3 and V is TRBV18; D is uncertain. Germline assignment: CDR1 KGHSH and CDR2 LQKENI. V was cut by 1 base and J by 4 bases, with 11 bases left in between. The CDR3 is 15 residues long.

The CDR3 DNA follows: TGTGCCAGCAGCCCCTATAGGGGTTTCTCCTACGAGCAGTACTTC. The encoded protein is CASSPYRGFSYEQYF. This chain joins TRBV6-5 and TRBJ2-7; possible D gene TRBD1, 5 bases. CDR3 length: 15 amino acids. V shed 6 bases and J shed 0 bases, with 15 bases lying between them. Per germline, CDR1 MNHEY and CDR2 SVGAGI.

The V gene is TRBV5-1, the J gene TRBJ2-7; TRBD1 matches 7 bases. V shed 5 bases, J shed 2 bases, and the junction held 4 bases outside the gene matches. CDR3 length equals 13 residues. The germline V gene encodes CDR1 SGHRS and CDR2 YFSETQ. CDR3 region: CASRGQNPYEQYF. The CDR3 nucleotides are TGCGCCAGCAGGGGACAGAATCCCTACGAGCAGTACTTC.

This chain connects TRBV4-2 to TRBJ2-1, with D possibly TRBD2 on 6 matching bases. Per the germline V gene, CDR1 is LGHNA and CDR2 is YNFKEQ. V was shortened by 1 base and J by 4 bases, with 8 bases between the two germline ends. This CDR3 is 14 amino acids long. The CDR3 reads CASSQGGTYNEQFF. CDR3 DNA sequence: TGTGCCAGCAGCCAAGGCGGGACGTACAATGAGCAGTTCTTC.

The CDR3 sequence: CSVAYSGANVLTF. DNA of the CDR3: TGCAGCGTTGCGTACTCTGGGGCCAACGTCCTGACTTTC. The chain uses TRBV29-1 and TRBJ2-6; D unclear. Trimming stripped 4 bases from V and 0 bases from J, with 4 bases between. Looked up from germline, CDR1 is SQVTM and CDR2 is ANQGSEA. The CDR3 loop spans 13 amino acids.

The chain carries TRBV12-5 and TRBJ1-6, with no clear D. Germline values: CDR1 LGHNT, CDR2 FRNRAP. V gave up 1 base and J gave up 7 bases, with 11 bases separating them. The length of the CDR3 is 15 residues. DNA of the CDR3: TGTGCTAGTGGTTTGGACAGCTTGGCCAATTCACCCCTCCACTTT. Translation gives CASGLDSLANSPLHF.

The V gene is TRBV9, the J gene TRBJ2-3, with D tentatively TRBD2 (5 bases). The CDR3 totals 16 residues. V gave up 5 bases and J gave up 2 bases, with 18 bases separating them. The germline V gene has CDR1 SGDLS and CDR2 YYNGEE. In DNA form, the CDR3 reads TGTGCCAGCAGTGCGTTGACTAAGCCTGACACAGATACGCAGTATTTT. This codes for CASSALTKPDTDTQYF.

As for this clone: The sample holds other DNA sequences that translate to the same CDR3. The CDR3 is CASSPGLAGVGEQYF. Here the CDR3 DNA reads TGCGCCAGCAGCCCGGGACTAGCGGGAGTGGGGGAGCAGTACTTC. V and J are TRBV4-1 and TRBJ2-7, with 14 nucleotides matching TRBD2. The trim removed 4 bases at V and 7 bases at J, leaving 6 bases unmatched. The CDR3 spans 15 residues. Germline CDR1 reads MGHRA; CDR2 reads YSYEKL.

The J gene is TRBJ2-7, the V gene TRBV9; 12 bases line up with TRBD2. Trimming took 0 bases from V and 1 from J; bases not matched to a gene: 5. This CDR3 region has 17 residues. The germline V gene has CDR1 SGDLS and CDR2 YYNGEE. CDR3 DNA sequence: TGTGCCAGCAGCGTAGCGGCTAGCGGGAGGGAATCCTACGAGCAGTACTTC. It is translated as CASSVAASGRESYEQYF.

The chain recombines TRBV18 with TRBJ1-6, with 7 positions matching TRBD1. The length of the CDR3 is 15 residues. In germline, CDR1 is KGHSH, CDR2 LQKENI. Trimming removed 5 bases from V and 7 bases from J; junction bases left unmatched: 8. CDR3 nucleotides: TGTGCCAGCTCAACCTCGACAGGGTCCAATTCACCCCTCCACTTT. Amino acids: CASSTSTGSNSPLHF. The complete variable domain, with remaining parts taken from reference TRBV18 and TRBJ1-6, reads NAGVMQNPRHLVRRRGQEARLRCSPMKGHSHVYWYRQLPEEGLKFMVYLQKENIIDESGMPKERFSAEFPKEGPSILRIQQVVRGDSAAYFCASSTSTGSNSPLHFGNGTRLTVT.